Sequencing of this T cell receptor (beta chain) was carried out in a study of blood T cell repertoires in COVID-19. Study in general: Acute-phase and convalescent COVID-19 samples originated in the United States, Italy and Spain.

Assay: immunoSEQ multiplex PCR; the TCRdb copy retains only in-frame clones and omits some. In the table there are some 110,000 clones, 75% to 90% of which are singletons. V lost 4 bases, J lost 0 bases, and 8 bases stayed unmatched. The CDR3 runs 16 residues. In germline, CDR1 is SGDLS, CDR2 YYNGEE. This clonotype originated in a human donor in a cohort sampled during active COVID-19. The V gene is TRBV9, the J gene TRBJ2-3; TRBD1 agrees at 7 bases. The sample comprised peripheral blood. The CDR3 spells CASSPRTGDSTDTQYF. The DNA for the CDR3 is TGTGCCAGCAGCCCCCGGACAGGTGATAGCACAGATACGCAGTATTTT.